This T cell receptor (beta chain) was identified during a study of blood T cell repertoires in COVID-19. The V end lost 6 bases, the J end lost 1 base, and 10 bases lay between the germline ends. The CDR3 contains 14 residues. CDR1 is LNHDA and CDR2 is SQIVND in the germline V gene (reference sequence). In the source study's methods: Reference gene primer amplification in the assay estimated nucleated cell counts. Generated by immunoSEQ multiplex PCR, the TCRdb table keeps only in-frame clones and is missing some. That table gives V, J and clone size, and the DNA gave D and trimming. This sample yields tens of thousands of clones, of which around 73% are seen a single time; over 15% belongs to the top ten.

The material sequenced was peripheral blood. The clonotype comes from a man between 65 and 85 years old with acute or convalescent COVID-19. The chain combines TRBV19 with TRBJ2-1; D is possibly TRBD1 (5 bases). The CDR3 loop reads CASRRQNSYNEQFF. The CDR3 bases are TGTGCCAGTAGAAGACAGAATTCCTACAATGAGCAGTTCTTC.